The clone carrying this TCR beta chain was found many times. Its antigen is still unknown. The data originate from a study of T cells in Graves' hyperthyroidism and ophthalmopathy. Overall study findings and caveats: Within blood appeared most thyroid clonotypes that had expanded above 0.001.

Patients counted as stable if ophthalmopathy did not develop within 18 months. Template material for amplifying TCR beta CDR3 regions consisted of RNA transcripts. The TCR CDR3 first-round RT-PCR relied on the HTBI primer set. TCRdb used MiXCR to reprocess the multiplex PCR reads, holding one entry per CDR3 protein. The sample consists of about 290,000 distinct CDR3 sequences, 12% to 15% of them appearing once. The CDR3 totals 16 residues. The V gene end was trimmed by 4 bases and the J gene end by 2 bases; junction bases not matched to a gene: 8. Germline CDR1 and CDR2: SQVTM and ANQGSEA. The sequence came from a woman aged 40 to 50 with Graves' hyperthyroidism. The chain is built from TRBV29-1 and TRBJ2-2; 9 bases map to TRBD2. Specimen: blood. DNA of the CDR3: TGCAGCGTTGGGGGGCTAGCGGGGATTAACACCGGGGAGCTGTTTTTT. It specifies CSVGGLAGINTGELFF.